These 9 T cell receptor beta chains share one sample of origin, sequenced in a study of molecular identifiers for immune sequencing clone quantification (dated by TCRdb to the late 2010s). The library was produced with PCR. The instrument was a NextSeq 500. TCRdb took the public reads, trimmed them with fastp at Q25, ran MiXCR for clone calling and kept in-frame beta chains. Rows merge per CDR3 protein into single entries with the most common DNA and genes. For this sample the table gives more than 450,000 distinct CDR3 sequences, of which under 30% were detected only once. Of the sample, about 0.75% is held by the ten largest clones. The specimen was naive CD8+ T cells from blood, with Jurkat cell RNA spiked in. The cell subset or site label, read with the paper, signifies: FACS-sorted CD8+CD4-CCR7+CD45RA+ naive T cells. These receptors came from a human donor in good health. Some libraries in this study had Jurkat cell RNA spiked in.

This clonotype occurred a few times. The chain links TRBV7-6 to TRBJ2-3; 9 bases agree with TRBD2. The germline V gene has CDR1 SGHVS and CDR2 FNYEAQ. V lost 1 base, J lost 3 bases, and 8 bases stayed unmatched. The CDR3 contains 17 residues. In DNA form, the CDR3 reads TGTGCCAGCAGCTTAGGTTCAGCGGGAGGTCAGACAGATACGCAGTATTTT. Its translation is CASSLGSAGGQTDTQYF.

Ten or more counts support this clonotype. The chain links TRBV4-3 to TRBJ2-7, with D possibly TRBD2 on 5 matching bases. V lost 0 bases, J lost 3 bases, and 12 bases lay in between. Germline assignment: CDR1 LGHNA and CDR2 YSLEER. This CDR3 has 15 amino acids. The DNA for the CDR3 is TGCGCCAGCAGCCAAGAAGTACTAGTGGTCTACGAGCAGTACTTC. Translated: CASSQEVLVVYEQYF.

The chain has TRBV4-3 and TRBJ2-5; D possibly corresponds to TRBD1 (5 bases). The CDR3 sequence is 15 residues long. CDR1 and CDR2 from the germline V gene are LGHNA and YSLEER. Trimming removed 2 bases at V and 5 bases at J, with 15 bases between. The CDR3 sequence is CASSQRQSLGETQYF. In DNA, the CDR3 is TGCGCCAGCAGCCAACGACAGTCCTTAGGGGAGACCCAGTACTTC.

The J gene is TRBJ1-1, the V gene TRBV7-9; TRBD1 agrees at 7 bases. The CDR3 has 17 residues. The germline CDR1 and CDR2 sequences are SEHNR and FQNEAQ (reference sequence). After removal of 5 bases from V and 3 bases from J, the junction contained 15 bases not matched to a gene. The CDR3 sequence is CASSLIGLTGIYTEAFF. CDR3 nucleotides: TGTGCCAGCAGCCTAATCGGATTGACAGGGATCTACACTGAAGCTTTCTTT.

As DNA, the CDR3 is TGTGCCAGCAGCCCCGGATTTGCATCCTACGAGCAGTACTTC. Translated, it gives CASSPGFASYEQYF. The chain combines TRBV5-6 with TRBJ2-7; D uncertain. Germline V CDR1 and CDR2: SGHDT, YYEEEE. The CDR3 totals 14 residues. The germline V and J ends were trimmed by 4 bases and 1 base, with 12 bases remaining between them.

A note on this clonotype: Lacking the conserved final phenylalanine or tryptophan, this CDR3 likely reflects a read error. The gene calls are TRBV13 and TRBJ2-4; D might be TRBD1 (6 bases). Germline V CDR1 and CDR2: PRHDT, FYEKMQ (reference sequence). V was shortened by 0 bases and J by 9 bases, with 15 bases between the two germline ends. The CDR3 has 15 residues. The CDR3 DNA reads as TGTGCCAGCAGCTTAGGCCCTACAGGGTTCCCCATTCAGTACCTC. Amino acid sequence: CASSLGPTGFPIQYL.

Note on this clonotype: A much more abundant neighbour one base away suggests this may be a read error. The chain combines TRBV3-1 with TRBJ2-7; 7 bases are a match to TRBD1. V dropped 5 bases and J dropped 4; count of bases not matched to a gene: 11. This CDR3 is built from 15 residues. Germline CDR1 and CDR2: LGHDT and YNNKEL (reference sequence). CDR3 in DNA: TGTGCCAGCAGCGCCCGGGACAGCCACAGGTACGAGCAGTACTTC. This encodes CASSARDSHRYEQYF.

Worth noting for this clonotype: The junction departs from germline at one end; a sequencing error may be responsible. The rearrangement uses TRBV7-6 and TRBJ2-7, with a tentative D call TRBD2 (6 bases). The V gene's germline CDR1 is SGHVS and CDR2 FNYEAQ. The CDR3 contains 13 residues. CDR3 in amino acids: CASSHGDFPERYF. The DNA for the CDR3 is TGTGCCAGCAGCCACGGGGACTTTCCCGAGCGGTACTTC.

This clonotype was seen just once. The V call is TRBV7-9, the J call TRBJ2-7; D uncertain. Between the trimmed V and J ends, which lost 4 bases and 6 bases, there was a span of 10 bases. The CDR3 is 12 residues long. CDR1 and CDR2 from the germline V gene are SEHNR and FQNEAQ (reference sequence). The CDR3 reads CASSSYMTEQYF. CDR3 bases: TGTGCCAGCAGCTCCTATATGACCGAGCAGTACTTC.